One sample yielded the 20 T cell receptor beta chains listed below, sequenced in a study of shared clonotypes between healthy human individuals. Naive CD8 isolation took CD45RO-negative cells positively selected for CCR7 and excluded terminally differentiated effector memory CD45RA+ cells. TCRdb's copy holds only in-frame clones and misses some; the assay was immunoSEQ multiplex PCR. The repertoire holds approximately 720,000 clones, with around 90% as singletons. Sequencing was done on a sample of naive CD8+ T cells sorted from blood. The source is a man aged 25 to 45 in good health.

This clone was seen ten or more times. The J gene is TRBJ1-4, the V gene TRBV27, with 7 positions matching TRBD1. With V trimmed by 5 bases and J by 12 bases, 15 bases remained unmatched. Germline V gives CDR1 MNHEY, CDR2 SMNVEV (reference sequence). The CDR3 length is 15 residues. Here the CDR3 DNA reads TGTGCCAGCAGTCTACTACAGGGGCCGGCGAGAGAACTGTTTTTT. It specifies CASSLLQGPARELFF.

V and J are TRBV10-3 and TRBJ2-1; possible D gene TRBD2, 7 bases. This CDR3 has 14 residues. V was shortened by 11 bases and J by 2 bases, with 16 bases between the two germline ends. The germline CDR1 and CDR2 sequences are ENHRY and SYGVKD. The CDR3 is CASGGTGPYNEQFF. CDR3 coding DNA: TGTGCCTCGGGGGGTACAGGGCCCTACAATGAGCAGTTCTTC.

Points on this clone: The sample holds other DNA sequences that translate to the same CDR3. The chain combines TRBV7-9 with TRBJ2-7, with D uncertain. V lost 5 bases and J 0 bases, leaving 8 bases between the germline ends. The length of the CDR3 is 13 residues. Germline values: CDR1 SEHNR, CDR2 FQNEAQ (reference sequence). CDR3 DNA: TGTGCCAGCAGCACTGATAGCTCCTACGAGCAGTACTTC. This encodes CASSTDSSYEQYF.

CDR3 protein: CASSSVLAGGNGSEQYF. CDR3 sequence (DNA): TGTGCCAGCAGTTCGGTACTAGCGGGAGGAAATGGGTCCGAGCAGTACTTC. The chain links TRBV28 to TRBJ2-7; 12 bases are shared with TRBD2. With 4 bases clipped from V and 6 bases from J, the junction kept 13 bases outside the gene matches. Germline V gene lookup returns CDR1 MDHEN and CDR2 SYDVKM. The CDR3 runs to 17 residues.

This chain links TRBV7-9 with TRBJ2-2, with 9 bases matching TRBD2. Per germline, CDR1 SEHNR and CDR2 FQNEAQ (reference sequence). The J segment lost 2 bases and the V segment lost 2 bases, leaving 3 bases of the junction unmatched. The CDR3 is 16 amino acids. CDR3 in amino acids: CASSLTLAGNTGELFF. CDR3 DNA sequence: TGTGCCAGCAGCTTAACACTAGCGGGTAACACCGGGGAGCTGTTTTTT.

This chain connects TRBV19 to TRBJ1-1; D gene unclear. Germline loops: CDR1 LNHDA, CDR2 SQIVND (reference sequence). V was pared by 4 bases and J by 1 base, with 4 bases between. The CDR3 is 12 amino acids. The DNA of the CDR3 is TGTGCCAGTAGTACAGCGAACACTGAAGCTTTCTTT. Translating gives CASSTANTEAFF.

The chain has TRBV7-9 and TRBJ2-2; D uncertain. The V and J ends lost 1 base and 3 bases respectively, with 9 bases between them. The V gene's germline CDR1 is SEHNR and CDR2 FQNEAQ (reference sequence). This CDR3 has 15 amino acids. CDR3 DNA sequence: TGTGCCAGCAGCTTAGGGTCCTCCGACACCGGGGAGCTGTTTTTT. It yields the protein CASSLGSSDTGELFF.

The CDR3 here is CASSPLGPSGSENEQFF. As DNA, the CDR3 is TGCGCCAGCAGCCCCCTCGGTCCTAGCGGGAGCGAAAATGAGCAGTTCTTC. This chain uses TRBV5-1 with TRBJ2-1, with 10 bases lining up with TRBD2. Trimming cost V 4 bases and J 7 bases; bases outside gene matches: 14. Germline V gene lookup returns CDR1 SGHRS and CDR2 YFSETQ. The CDR3 consists of 17 residues.

This clone was recorded once. The rearrangement joins TRBV7-2 to TRBJ2-2; no reliable D call. CDR3 length: 15 residues. V was trimmed by 8 bases and J by 1 base, leaving 14 bases between them. Germline V gene lookup returns CDR1 SGHTA and CDR2 FQGNSA. CDR3: CASVDQKENTGELFF. For the CDR3, the DNA is TGTGCCAGCGTTGATCAGAAGGAGAACACCGGGGAGCTGTTTTTT.

J is TRBJ1-2 and V is TRBV6-5; 7 bases fit TRBD1. This CDR3 has 15 residues. Germline V CDR1 and CDR2: MNHEY, SVGAGI. The J segment lost 4 bases and the V segment lost 5 bases, leaving 10 bases of the junction unmatched. CDR3: CASSNGQAFLYGYTF. The CDR3 DNA is TGTGCCAGCAGTAATGGACAGGCGTTTCTCTATGGCTACACCTTC.

The chain couples TRBV5-4 to TRBJ1-2; 7 bases match TRBD1. Germline CDR1 SGHNT, CDR2 YYREEE (reference sequence). The CDR3 loop spans 14 amino acids. With V trimmed by 4 bases and J by 7 bases, 10 bases remained unmatched. CDR3 amino acids: CASSPPTGNPGYTF. For the CDR3, the DNA is TGTGCCAGCAGCCCCCCGACAGGGAACCCTGGCTACACCTTC.

This sequence joins TRBV2 and TRBJ1-1; D is possibly TRBD1 (6 bases). The V end was cut by 10 bases, the J end by 4 bases, with 10 bases between. Germline CDR1 reads SNHLY; CDR2 reads FYNNEI. This CDR3 is built from 11 residues. CDR3 sequence reads: CATKGGTEAFF. CDR3 in DNA: TGTGCCACCAAGGGGGGCACTGAAGCTTTCTTT.

This clone was seen more than once but under ten times. This CDR3 is CASRGTGNEKLFF. CDR3 DNA sequence: TGTGCCAGCAGGGGGACGGGAAATGAAAAACTGTTTTTT. The chain employs TRBV2 and TRBJ1-4, with D tentatively TRBD1 (5 bases). CDR1 is SNHLY and CDR2 is FYNNEI in the germline V gene. The V end lost 6 bases, the J end lost 5 bases, and 10 bases lay between the germline ends. This CDR3 spans 13 amino acids.

V gene TRBV6-6 combines with J gene TRBJ2-1; possible D gene TRBD2, 5 bases. This CDR3 has 16 residues. Germline V gene sequence: CDR1 MNHNY, CDR2 SVGAGI (reference sequence). Trimming took 0 bases from V and 2 from J, leaving 11 bases between them. CDR3 nucleotide sequence: TGTGCCAGCAGTTACTCGAGGGAATCCACCTACAATGAGCAGTTCTTC. It specifies CASSYSRESTYNEQFF.

This clone appeared a single time. This sequence joins TRBV28 and TRBJ1-5; 9 bases map to TRBD1. Trimming at V came to 2 bases and at J to 7 bases, leaving 6 bases not matched to a gene. The CDR3 is made up of 15 amino acids. Germline assignment: CDR1 MDHEN and CDR2 SYDVKM. CDR3 in amino acids: CASSLGTGGQQPQHF. In DNA form, the CDR3 reads TGTGCCAGCAGTTTAGGTACAGGGGGCCAACAGCCCCAGCATTTT.

The V and J genes are TRBV2 and TRBJ2-1; maybe TRBD2 (6 bases). Germline V gives CDR1 SNHLY, CDR2 FYNNEI. Trimming took off 3 bases at V and 8 bases at J, with 20 bases between the two ends. The CDR3 runs to 16 residues. The CDR3 nucleotides are TGTGCCAGCAGTGACCCAGGGTCGACTAGTTGGGATGAGCAGTTCTTC. This translates into CASSDPGSTSWDEQFF.

The chain combines TRBV7-9 with TRBJ2-1; D is uncertain. V lost 6 bases and J 7 bases, leaving 7 bases between the germline ends. This CDR3 spans 11 amino acids. The germline V gene has CDR1 SEHNR and CDR2 FQNEAQ (reference sequence). This chain's CDR3 is CASRTRNEQFF. The CDR3 bases are TGTGCCAGCAGGACGAGGAATGAGCAGTTCTTC. The full variable domain, completed using reference TRBV7-9 and TRBJ2-1, is DTGVSQNPRHKITKRGQNVTFRCDPISEHNRLYWYRQTLGQGPEFLTYFQNEAQLEKSRLLSDRFSAERPKGSFSTLEIQRTEQGDSAMYLCASRTRNEQFFGPGTRLTVL.

The rearrangement joins TRBV7-9 to TRBJ2-1; 9 bases map to TRBD2. The CDR3 spans 13 residues. Germline values: CDR1 SEHNR, CDR2 FQNEAQ (reference sequence). Germline trimming cut 4 bases from V and 11 bases from J; bases unmatched to any gene: 6. This chain's CDR3 is CASSSSGTSQQFF. The CDR3 DNA reads as TGTGCCAGCAGCTCTAGCGGGACCTCGCAGCAGTTCTTC.

The chain employs TRBV7-9 and TRBJ2-1; D remains ambiguous. The V and J ends lost 1 base and 10 bases respectively, with 8 bases between them. This CDR3 has 12 amino acids. From germline, CDR1 is SEHNR and CDR2 FQNEAQ (reference sequence). Here the CDR3 reads CASSLVGSEQFF. For the CDR3, the DNA is TGTGCCAGCAGCTTAGTAGGGTCCGAGCAGTTCTTC.

For this clone: This same CDR3 is encoded by further DNA sequences in the sample. The V gene is TRBV7-9, the J gene TRBJ2-7; 9 nucleotides align to TRBD1. The CDR3 consists of 15 residues. V dropped 5 bases and J dropped 0; count of bases not matched to a gene: 5. CDR1 and CDR2 from the germline V gene are SEHNR and FQNEAQ (reference sequence). The CDR3 DNA sequence: TGTGCCAGCAGCCCGACAGGGGGGCGCTCCTACGAGCAGTACTTC. Its translation is CASSPTGGRSYEQYF.